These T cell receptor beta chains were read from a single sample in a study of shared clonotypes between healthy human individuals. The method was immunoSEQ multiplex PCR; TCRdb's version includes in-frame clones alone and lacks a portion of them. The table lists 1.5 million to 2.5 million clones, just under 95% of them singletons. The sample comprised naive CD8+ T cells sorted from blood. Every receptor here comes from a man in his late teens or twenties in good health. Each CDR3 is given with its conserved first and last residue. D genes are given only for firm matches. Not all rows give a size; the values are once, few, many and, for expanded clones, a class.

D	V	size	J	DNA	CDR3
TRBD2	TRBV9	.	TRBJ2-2	TGTGCCAGCAGCGCACCGGGACTAGCGGGGGGGCCCGACACCGGGGAGCTGTTTTTT	CASSAPGLAGGPDTGELFF
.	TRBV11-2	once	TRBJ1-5	TGTGCCAGCAGCTTAGGATTGGGGGGTTCTCAGCCCCAGCATTTT	CASSLGLGGSQPQHF
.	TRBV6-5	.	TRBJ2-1	TGTGCCAGCAGTTACAACAGGCTGGATGAGCAGTTCTTC	CASSYNRLDEQFF
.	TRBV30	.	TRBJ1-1	TGTGGGATCTGCCTTCAGAACACTGAAGCTTTCTTT	CGICLQNTEAFF
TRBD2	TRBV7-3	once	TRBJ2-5	TGTGCCAGCAGCAACCTGGGCGGGAGTAACCAAGAGACCCAGTACTTC	CASSNLGGSNQETQYF
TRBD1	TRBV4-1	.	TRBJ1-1	TGCGCCAGCAGCCACCTGGGACAGGGGAACACTGAAGCTTTCTTT	CASSHLGQGNTEAFF
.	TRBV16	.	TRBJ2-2	TGTGCCAGCAGCCAATTAACCATAAACACCGGGGAGCTGTTTTTT	CASSQLTINTGELFF
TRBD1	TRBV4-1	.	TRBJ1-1	TGCGCCAGCAGCCTGACAGGGCGGAACACTGAAGCTTTCTTT	CASSLTGRNTEAFF
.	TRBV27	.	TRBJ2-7	TGTGCCAGCAGTCCCCTACAGGGATCAAGGGAGCAGTACTTC	CASSPLQGSREQYF
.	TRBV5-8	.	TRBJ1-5	TGTGCCAGCAGCTTGGTGGGAATAGGCAATCAGCCCCAGCATTTT	CASSLVGIGNQPQHF
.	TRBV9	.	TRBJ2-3	TGTGCCAGCAGCCACAGGGACACAGATACGCAGTATTTT	CASSHRDTDTQYF
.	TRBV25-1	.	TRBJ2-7	TGTGCCAGCCGTACCCCCGGACGGCGCGGCTACGAGCAGTACTTC	CASRTPGRRGYEQYF
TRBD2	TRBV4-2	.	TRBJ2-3	TGTGCCAGCAGCAACCGGGGAGCGGGGGGCCATAGCACAGATACGCAGTATTTT	CASSNRGAGGHSTDTQYF
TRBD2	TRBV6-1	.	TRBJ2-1	TGTGCCAGCAGCGCGGGGGGAGGGGACCCCAATGAGCAGTTCTTC	CASSAGGGDPNEQFF